Detailed here is one TCR beta chain. Germline assignment: CDR1 MNHNY and CDR2 SVGAGI (reference sequence). The V gene end was trimmed by 5 bases and the J gene end by 6 bases; junction bases not matched to a gene: 4. This CDR3 is built from 13 residues. The record originates from a study of PD-1 blockade in classical Hodgkin lymphoma. The data were produced by immunoSEQ multiplex PCR, yet TCRdb's version contains in-frame clones alone and is incomplete. The sample lists approximately 10,000 clones; approximately 81% were seen once. All patients experienced relapse after autologous stem cell transplantation, and brentuximab vedotin exposure was variable.

The clonotype was recovered from a human donor with classical Hodgkin lymphoma. The specimen was peripheral blood mononuclear cells (PBMCs), collected at baseline. The V call is TRBV6-6, the J call TRBJ1-5; 7 bases agree with TRBD1. DNA for the CDR3: TGTGCCAGCAGTACAGGGGATCTTCAGCCCCAGCATTTT. Translating it yields CASSTGDLQPQHF.